The rows below give T cell receptor beta chains drawn from one sample of a study of monozygotic twins with inflammatory bowel disease. Each CDR3 protein gets one entry in TCRdb, which reprocessed the 5' RACE reads and gives no DNA. This table holds 400,000 or so distinct CDR3 sequences. Sequencing used blood. The receptors stem from a human donor with ulcerative colitis or Crohn's disease, or a healthy co-twin of an affected twin (not recorded which). Each CDR3 is given with its conserved first and last residue.

v_gene	j_gene	CDR3aa
TRBV10-3	TRBJ1-1	CAISSYRGLTEAFF
TRBV10-3	TRBJ1-2	CATEAGLGGYTF
TRBV29-1	TRBJ2-5	CSVVQVQETQYF
TRBV19	TRBJ1-2	CASSNQIYGYTF
TRBV29-1	TRBJ1-1	CSGKQGMNTEAFF
TRBV6-2/TRBV6-3	TRBJ1-1	CASSYSTGTGAFF
TRBV20-1	TRBJ1-2	CSATLESTDGYTF
TRBV19	TRBJ2-7	CASSPRQGGLYEQYF
TRBV28	TRBJ1-5	CASRTGVGQPQHF
TRBV2	TRBJ2-3	CASSNAGLAGADTQYF